The 10 T cell receptor beta chains below all came from one sample that was sequenced in a study of T cells expressing NK-cell markers. TCRdb reprocessed the 5' RACE reads, keeping one entry per CDR3 protein, no DNA. The sample has around 180,000 distinct CDR3 sequences. Sequenced: blood T cells: a sorted CD56 or NKG2C T cell subset, CD4+ or CD8+ T cells, or bulk PBMC T cells (not recorded which). These receptors were obtained from a man between 18 and 69 years old in good health.

The chain recombines TRBV6-5 with TRBJ2-3; TCRdb's D call of TRBD2 is untestable without DNA. Looked up from germline, CDR1 is MNHEY and CDR2 is SVGAGI. This CDR3 is built from 14 residues. The CDR3 spells CASSYVAGTRNRYF.

The genes are TRBV3-1 and TRBJ2-7; TCRdb returns TRBD2, unconfirmable since there is no DNA. The CDR3 sequence is 18 residues long. Germline CDR1 and CDR2: LGHDT and YNNKEL (reference sequence). CDR3 sequence reads: CASSQDVYRALGRYEQYF.

The V gene is TRBV19, the J gene TRBJ2-2; with no DNA, the TCRdb D assignment of TRBD2 cannot be verified. The germline V gene encodes CDR1 LNHDA and CDR2 SQIVND (reference sequence). The CDR3 runs 16 residues. CDR3: CASSPEGGGNTGELFF. The complete variable domain, with remaining parts taken from reference TRBV19 and TRBJ2-2, reads DGGITQSPKYLFRKEGQNVTLSCEQNLNHDAMYWYRQDPGQGLRLIYYSQIVNDFQKGDIAEGYSVSREKKESFPLTVTSAQKNPTAFYLCASSPEGGGNTGELFFGEGSRLTVL.

V and J are TRBV4-1 and TRBJ2-7; TCRdb's D call, TRBD1, is unchecked because there is no DNA. The CDR3 length is 15 residues. Looked up from germline, CDR1 is MGHRA and CDR2 is YSYEKL. The chain's CDR3 is CASSQVAGGGHEQYF.

The chain links TRBV5-5 to TRBJ1-5; as DNA is missing, the TRBD1 call by TCRdb cannot be tested. This CDR3 spans 14 amino acids. The germline V gene has CDR1 SGHKS and CDR2 YYEKEE (reference sequence). The CDR3 loop is CASSHRGSNQPQHF.

This sequence joins TRBV7-9 and TRBJ2-1; TCRdb gives TRBD1 as the D gene, but with no DNA this cannot be confirmed. There are 13 residues in the CDR3. Germline V gives CDR1 SEHNR, CDR2 FQNEAQ (reference sequence). The CDR3 spells CASGGAGGNEQFF.

V usage is TRBV18 and J usage is TRBJ2-3; TCRdb designates TRBD1, a call that cannot be tested without DNA. CDR1 and CDR2 from the germline V gene are KGHSH and LQKENI. The CDR3 runs to 16 residues. CDR3 loop: CASSPPLVGGTDTQYF. Full variable domain (remainder filled in from reference TRBV18 and TRBJ2-3): NAGVMQNPRHLVRRRGQEARLRCSPMKGHSHVYWYRQLPEEGLKFMVYLQKENIIDESGMPKERFSAEFPKEGPSILRIQQVVRGDSAAYFCASSPPLVGGTDTQYFGPGTRLTVL.

The rearrangement joins TRBV7-9 to TRBJ1-2. This CDR3 spans 15 amino acids. Germline CDR1 reads SEHNR; CDR2 reads FQNEAQ (reference sequence). This CDR3 is CASSPVEGGWHGYTF.

This sequence joins TRBV5-6 and TRBJ1-1; TCRdb designates TRBD1, a call that cannot be tested without DNA. This CDR3 is built from 15 residues. Germline V gene data show CDR1 as SGHDT and CDR2 as YYEEEE. CDR3 amino acids: CASSWGTGGDTEAFF.

The chain links TRBV2 to TRBJ1-6. The CDR3 has 15 residues. Germline CDR1 SNHLY, CDR2 FYNNEI. CDR3 amino acids: CASSLTSSYNSPLHF.